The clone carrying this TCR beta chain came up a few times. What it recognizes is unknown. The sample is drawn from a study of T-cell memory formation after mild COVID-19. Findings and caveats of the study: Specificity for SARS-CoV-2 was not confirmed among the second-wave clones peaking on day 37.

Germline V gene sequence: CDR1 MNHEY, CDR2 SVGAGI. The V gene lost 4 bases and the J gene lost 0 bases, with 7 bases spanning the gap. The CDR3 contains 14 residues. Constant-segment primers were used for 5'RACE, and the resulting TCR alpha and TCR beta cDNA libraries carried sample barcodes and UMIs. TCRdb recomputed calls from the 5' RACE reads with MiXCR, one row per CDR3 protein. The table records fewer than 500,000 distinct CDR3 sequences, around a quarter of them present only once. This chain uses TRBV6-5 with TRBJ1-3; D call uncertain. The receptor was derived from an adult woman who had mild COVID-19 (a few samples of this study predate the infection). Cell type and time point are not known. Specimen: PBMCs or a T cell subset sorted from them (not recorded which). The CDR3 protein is CASSLGISGNTIYF. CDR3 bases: TGTGCCAGCAGTTTAGGGATCTCTGGAAACACCATATATTTT.